These 28 T cell receptor beta chains were all obtained from the same sample, sequenced in a study of OX40 agonist ivuxolimab in advanced cancers. Some clones are missing from TCRdb's copy, which holds only in-frame ones; the method was immunoSEQ multiplex PCR. The sample has tens of thousands of clones, 75% to 90% seen once; the top ten hold 30% to 45%. The material sequenced was CD4+ or CD8+ T cells sorted from blood, taken in a trial of the OX40 agonist ivuxolimab. These receptors were taken from an adult with an advanced solid tumor such as melanoma, head and neck, liver or kidney cancer.

The chain joins TRBV6-6 to TRBJ1-6; 7 positions agree with TRBD1. This CDR3 contains 14 residues. After removal of 6 bases from V and 6 bases from J, the junction contained 5 bases not matched to a gene. Germline-derived CDR1 and CDR2 are MNHNY and SVGAGI (reference sequence). This chain's CDR3 is CASRRTGVNSPLHF. In DNA, the CDR3 is TGTGCCAGCAGAAGGACAGGAGTTAATTCACCCCTCCACTTT.

This chain connects TRBV19 to TRBJ1-4; no clear D gene. This CDR3 is 14 amino acids long. Germline lookup yields CDR1 LNHDA and CDR2 SQIVND (reference sequence). V was cut by 6 bases and J by 6 bases, with 14 bases left in between. In DNA, the CDR3 is TGTGCCAGTAGCCCGTCCCTAGGGCATGAAAAACTGTTTTTT. Amino acid sequence: CASSPSLGHEKLFF.

V is TRBV5-1 and J is TRBJ2-2; possible D gene TRBD1, 6 bases. Trimming cost V 3 bases and J 1 base, with 10 bases left between them. In germline, CDR1 is SGHRS, CDR2 YFSETQ. This CDR3 is built from 15 residues. CDR3 amino acids: CASSSGTQNTGELFF. The CDR3 DNA reads as TGCGCCAGCAGCTCCGGGACACAGAACACCGGGGAGCTGTTTTTT.

A few counts support this clone. V is TRBV7-9 and J is TRBJ1-6; D not resolved. Looked up from germline, CDR1 is SEHNR and CDR2 is FQNEAQ (reference sequence). This CDR3 has 13 residues. Trimming stripped 5 bases from V and 9 bases from J, with 11 bases between. The CDR3 DNA follows: TGTGCCAGCAGCGGACCTATGAGTTCACCCCTCCACTTT. It specifies CASSGPMSSPLHF. The full variable domain, in which reference TRBV7-9 and TRBJ1-6 provide the parts outside the CDR3, is DTGVSQNPRHKITKRGQNVTFRCDPISEHNRLYWYRQTLGQGPEFLTYFQNEAQLEKSRLLSDRFSAERPKGSFSTLEIQRTEQGDSAMYLCASSGPMSSPLHFGNGTRLTVT.

V gene TRBV2 combines with J gene TRBJ2-5; D is ambiguous. Germline V gene lookup returns CDR1 SNHLY and CDR2 FYNNEI. This CDR3 has 14 residues. Between the trimmed V and J ends, which lost 2 bases and 6 bases, there was a span of 13 bases. In DNA form, the CDR3 reads TGTGCCAGCAGTGAAAACAGTGGCTCAAAGACCCAGTACTTC. Its protein product is CASSENSGSKTQYF.

This clone was seen once. CDR3 sequence (DNA): TGCGCCAGCAGCCGGGGACTAACGCAAGAGACCCAGTACTTC. Amino acid sequence: CASSRGLTQETQYF. The V call is TRBV5-1, the J call TRBJ2-5; 7 bases fit TRBD2. V was clipped by 4 bases and J by 2 bases; unmatched bases: 5. CDR1 is SGHRS, CDR2 YFSETQ, per germline. The CDR3 covers 14 residues.

The chain has TRBV9 and TRBJ2-1; 7 nucleotides line up with TRBD2. Germline V gives CDR1 SGDLS, CDR2 YYNGEE. Germline trimming cut 4 bases from V and 6 bases from J; bases unmatched to any gene: 10. This CDR3 has 15 amino acids. The CDR3 loop is CASSLIQGGGNEQFF. The DNA for the CDR3 is TGTGCCAGCAGCTTAATTCAGGGCGGGGGCAATGAGCAGTTCTTC.

V usage is TRBV5-1 and J usage is TRBJ1-1; 9 nucleotides align to TRBD1. The CDR3 runs to 12 residues. Germline V gene sequence: CDR1 SGHRS, CDR2 YFSETQ. V was pared by 4 bases and J by 11 bases, with 6 bases of the junction left unmatched. The CDR3 loop is CASSRTGTGAFF. The DNA of the CDR3 is TGCGCCAGCAGCCGAACAGGGACAGGGGCTTTCTTT.

The rearrangement uses TRBV2 and TRBJ2-2; no firm D call. The CDR3 consists of 14 residues. Germline V gene data show CDR1 as SNHLY and CDR2 as FYNNEI. V dropped 4 bases and J dropped 1 base, with 7 bases sitting between them. The CDR3 nucleotides are TGTGCCAGCAGTGTGGCAGAGAACACCGGGGAGCTGTTTTTT. This codes for CASSVAENTGELFF.

The V gene is TRBV29-1, the J gene TRBJ2-1; D unclear. With 3 bases removed from V and 0 bases from J, the gap between germline ends came to 9 bases. Per germline, CDR1 SQVTM and CDR2 ANQGSEA. The CDR3 covers 14 residues. The CDR3 sequence is CSVDAMSSYNEQFF. CDR3 sequence (DNA): TGCAGCGTTGATGCGATGAGCTCCTACAATGAGCAGTTCTTC.

The chain carries TRBV29-1 and TRBJ2-1, with 11 bases fitting TRBD2. V was pared by 6 bases and J by 8 bases, with 21 bases of the junction left unmatched. The CDR3 extends over 18 amino acids. Germline V gene lookup returns CDR1 SQVTM and CDR2 ANQGSEA. This CDR3 reads CSVEEGPSGRLPLHEQFF. The CDR3 nucleotides are TGCAGCGTGGAGGAAGGGCCTAGCGGGAGGCTACCTCTCCATGAGCAGTTCTTC.

The CDR3 region is CASLTAFQETQYF. The CDR3 DNA follows: TGTGCCAGCCTGACAGCGTTTCAAGAGACCCAGTACTTC. V usage is TRBV6-4 and J usage is TRBJ2-5; D might be TRBD1 (5 bases). The CDR3 consists of 13 residues. Trimming took 8 bases from V and 2 from J, leaving 12 bases between them. Germline lookup yields CDR1 MRHNA and CDR2 SNTAGT.

The V and J genes are TRBV19 and TRBJ1-2; 7 nucleotides match TRBD1. Germline CDR1 LNHDA, CDR2 SQIVND (reference sequence). Unmatched junction bases numbered 4, after V lost 6 bases and J lost 3 bases. The CDR3 is 13 amino acids. The CDR3 DNA is TGTGCCAGTAGCCGGGGACAGTACTATGGCTACACCTTC. This translates into CASSRGQYYGYTF.

The chain carries TRBV9 and TRBJ1-2; tentatively, D is TRBD1 (6 bases). This CDR3 has 14 residues. Germline CDR1 SGDLS, CDR2 YYNGEE. V was pared by 3 bases and J by 2 bases, with 11 bases between. The chain's CDR3 is CASSAGTSNYGYTF. The DNA for the CDR3 is TGTGCCAGCAGCGCCGGGACATCCAACTATGGCTACACCTTC.

J is TRBJ2-5 and V is TRBV18, with D hard to call. V lost 3 bases to trimming and J lost 5 bases, with 16 bases between them. Germline V gene sequence: CDR1 KGHSH, CDR2 LQKENI. This CDR3 region has 15 residues. DNA for the CDR3: TGTGCCAGCTCACCTGGCAGCCTTGTGTTGGAGACCCAGTACTTC. Its protein is CASSPGSLVLETQYF.

V and J are TRBV7-8 and TRBJ2-7; D is ambiguous. V was shortened by 5 bases and J by 3 bases, with 11 bases between the two germline ends. The CDR3 length is 13 residues. CDR1 SGHVS and CDR2 FQNEAQ come from the germline V gene. This CDR3 is CASSLPPIYEQYF. The CDR3 nucleotides are TGTGCCAGCAGCCTCCCACCCATCTACGAGCAGTACTTC.

The V call is TRBV5-4, the J call TRBJ1-1; 8 nucleotides match TRBD1. This CDR3 spans 16 amino acids. With 4 bases clipped from V and 1 base from J, the junction kept 9 bases outside the gene matches. The germline V gene encodes CDR1 SGHNT and CDR2 YYREEE (reference sequence). The CDR3 protein is CASSHMRQGRNTEAFF. The CDR3 DNA follows: TGTGCCAGCAGCCATATGAGACAGGGGCGGAACACTGAAGCTTTCTTT.

CDR3 sequence (DNA): TGTGCCAGCAGCCCGACGGACAGGGGAGGACATGGCTACACCTTC. It translates to CASSPTDRGGHGYTF. This chain links TRBV21-1 with TRBJ1-2; the tabulated D call, TRBD1, remains unverified against the DNA. TRBV21-1 is a pseudogene locus. The length of the CDR3 is 15 residues.

The chain has TRBV2 and TRBJ1-2; no definite D call. This CDR3 is 13 amino acids long. Trimming shortened V by 4 bases and J by 7 bases, and 13 bases separated the two germline ends. Germline assignment: CDR1 SNHLY and CDR2 FYNNEI. CDR3 DNA: TGTGCCAGCAGTGGGGGAGTTTGGGGTGGCTACACCTTC. This gives the protein CASSGGVWGGYTF.

V and J are TRBV11-2 and TRBJ2-3; D is ambiguous. Trimming took 7 bases from V and 3 from J, leaving 14 bases between them. The CDR3 totals 14 residues. The germline CDR1 and CDR2 sequences are SGHAT and FQNNGV. CDR3: CASTPPRRTDTQYF. The CDR3 DNA reads as TGTGCCAGCACCCCCCCCAGAAGGACAGATACGCAGTATTTT.

V usage is TRBV19 and J usage is TRBJ1-2; 9 positions agree with TRBD1. Germline V gives CDR1 LNHDA, CDR2 SQIVND (reference sequence). The CDR3 spans 14 residues. The junction had 7 bases not matched to a gene; V was cut back by 6 bases and J by 5 bases. CDR3 residues: CASSRTGASYGYTF. DNA of the CDR3: TGTGCCAGTAGCCGGACAGGGGCGTCGTATGGCTACACCTTC.

The chain recombines TRBV13 with TRBJ1-2; D gene ambiguous. The length of the CDR3 is 12 residues. Germline V lookup: CDR1 PRHDT, CDR2 FYEKMQ (reference sequence). V lost 5 bases to trimming and J lost 2 bases, with 6 bases between them. CDR3 sequence (DNA): TGTGCCAGCAGCCTTCTAAACTATGGCTACACCTTC. Encoded protein: CASSLLNYGYTF.

This chain joins TRBV18 and TRBJ2-5; a possible D gene is TRBD2 (6 bases). CDR1 KGHSH and CDR2 LQKENI come from the germline V gene. Trimming pared 1 base from V and 7 bases from J, leaving 16 bases between. The CDR3 totals 15 residues. The CDR3 nucleotides are TGTGCCAGCTCACCACAATACGGGACCGGGGGGACCCAGTACTTC. Protein sequence: CASSPQYGTGGTQYF.

J is TRBJ2-3 and V is TRBV9, with D possibly being TRBD1 or TRBD2 (5 bases each). The V end lost 4 bases, the J end lost 4 bases, and 16 bases lay between the germline ends. The CDR3 extends over 15 amino acids. In germline, CDR1 is SGDLS, CDR2 YYNGEE. In DNA, the CDR3 is TGTGCCAGCAGCACCCGGGACCTGACCTCAGATACGCAGTATTTT. Its translation: CASSTRDLTSDTQYF.

This chain connects TRBV5-8 to TRBJ1-1; D possibly corresponds to TRBD1 (6 bases). This CDR3 contains 15 residues. Trimming left V 1 base short and J 0 bases short, with 10 bases between. Per germline, CDR1 SGHTS and CDR2 YDEGEE. CDR3: CASSLRGTMNTEAFF. CDR3 DNA sequence: TGTGCCAGCAGCTTGAGGGGGACCATGAACACTGAAGCTTTCTTT.

The CDR3 loop is CASNNRGSRLAGLIEQFF. The CDR3 region has the DNA TGTGCCAGCAACAACCGGGGGTCGCGACTAGCGGGACTTATTGAGCAGTTCTTC. The V gene is TRBV2, the J gene TRBJ2-1; 11 positions match TRBD2. There are 18 residues in the CDR3. V gave up 7 bases and J gave up 9 bases; unmatched junction bases: 20. From germline, CDR1 is SNHLY and CDR2 FYNNEI.

The chain joins TRBV6-1 to TRBJ2-7; D uncertain. Germline assignment: CDR1 MNHNS and CDR2 SASEGT. With 3 bases removed from V and 2 bases from J, the gap between germline ends came to 11 bases. This CDR3 spans 14 amino acids. This CDR3 reads CASSDEDGAYEQYF. CDR3 sequence (DNA): TGTGCCAGCAGTGACGAAGACGGAGCCTACGAGCAGTACTTC.

This chain connects TRBV6-1 to TRBJ1-1, with D possibly TRBD1 on 6 matching bases. The CDR3 is 19 residues long. Trimming removed 2 bases from V and 3 bases from J, with 25 bases in between. The germline CDR1 and CDR2 sequences are MNHNS and SASEGT. The CDR3 DNA reads as TGTGCCAGCAGTGAATCGGGTTTAGTGGGGGCTCGGAGGTACACTGAAGCTTTCTTT. As protein: CASSESGLVGARRYTEAFF.